The 20 T cell receptor beta chains reported below all come from one sample, sequenced in a study of blood T cell repertoires in COVID-19. Method: immunoSEQ multiplex PCR; TCRdb's copy keeps in-frame clones and lacks some. The sample holds over 350,000 clones; roughly 90% are singletons and the top ten take over 0.9%. Material: PBMCs or T cells enriched from blood (not recorded which). These receptors originate from a woman aged 30 to 39 with acute COVID-19.

This chain joins TRBV4-3 and TRBJ1-5; D is ambiguous. The CDR3 is made up of 14 amino acids. Trimming took off 0 bases at V and 0 bases at J, with 3 bases between the two ends. Germline V gives CDR1 LGHNA, CDR2 YSLEER. CDR3 residues: CASSQDHSNQPQHF. The CDR3 DNA sequence: TGCGCCAGCAGCCAAGACCATAGCAATCAGCCCCAGCATTTT.

The chain has TRBV7-2 and TRBJ1-5, with TRBD1 as a possible D gene (5 bases). The CDR3 spans 14 residues. Germline loops: CDR1 SGHTA, CDR2 FQGNSA. V was shortened by 5 bases and J by 1 base, with 9 bases between the two germline ends. The CDR3 loop is CASSRTRSNQPQHF. CDR3 coding DNA: TGTGCCAGCAGCCGGACAAGGAGCAATCAGCCCCAGCATTTT.

V usage is TRBV2 and J usage is TRBJ1-2; no clear D. The V end lost 4 bases, the J end lost 6 bases, and 15 bases lay between the germline ends. Germline-derived CDR1 and CDR2 are SNHLY and FYNNEI. CDR3 length: 14 amino acids. The CDR3 is CASSGAVRADGYTF. The CDR3 bases are TGTGCCAGCAGTGGGGCGGTGAGGGCTGATGGCTACACCTTC.

In DNA form, the CDR3 reads TGTGCCAGCAGTGCTGAAGAGACCCAGTACTTC. This translates into CASSAEETQYF. The rearrangement uses TRBV2 and TRBJ2-5; D is undetermined. The V gene lost 4 bases and the J gene lost 3 bases, with 3 bases spanning the gap. Germline assignment: CDR1 SNHLY and CDR2 FYNNEI. The CDR3 spans 11 residues.

This chain links TRBV5-5 with TRBJ2-5, with D perhaps TRBD2 (6 bases). Looked up from germline, CDR1 is SGHKS and CDR2 is YYEKEE (reference sequence). The CDR3 contains 15 residues. V lost 0 bases to trimming and J lost 3 bases, with 12 bases between them. CDR3 nucleotide sequence: TGTGCCAGCAGCTTGGTCGCCGGGAGCAAAGAGACCCAGTACTTC. This gives the protein CASSLVAGSKETQYF.

The chain is built from TRBV21-1 and TRBJ2-7; whether TRBD1, the table's D call, matches the DNA was not checked. TRBV21-1 is a recognized pseudogene. The CDR3 is 15 amino acids. CDR3: CASSTTGEYSYEQYF. In nucleotides, the CDR3 is TGTGCCAGCAGCACGACAGGGGAATACTCCTACGAGCAGTACTTC.

V and J are TRBV24-1 and TRBJ1-1, with 9 bases identical to TRBD1. Germline CDR1 reads KGHDR; CDR2 reads SFDVKD. The CDR3 has 13 amino acids. Trimming cost V 1 base and J 8 bases; bases outside gene matches: 1. CDR3 residues: CATSDFDRGEAFF. Written as DNA, the CDR3 is TGTGCCACCAGTGATTTCGACAGGGGGGAAGCTTTCTTT.

The V and J genes are TRBV11-1 and TRBJ1-1; tentatively, D is TRBD1 (6 bases). The V end was cut by 4 bases, the J end by 4 bases, with 13 bases between. From germline, CDR1 is SGHAT and CDR2 FQDESV (reference sequence). CDR3 length equals 14 residues. The CDR3 nucleotides are TGTGCCAGCAGCTGGAGGGGGGGGAGCACTGAAGCTTTCTTT. It codes for CASSWRGGSTEAFF.

The rearrangement links TRBV5-1 to TRBJ1-3, with 12 bases matching TRBD1. J was trimmed by 1 base and V by 0 bases; bases with no gene match: 8. The CDR3 runs 19 residues. Germline V lookup: CDR1 SGHRS, CDR2 YFSETQ. CDR3 bases: TGCGCCAGCAGCTTGGCCCTTCAGGGACAGGGGGCTTCTGGAAACACCATATATTTT. It encodes CASSLALQGQGASGNTIYF.

This clone was found once. The chain combines TRBV7-7 with TRBJ2-1, with 9 nucleotides matching TRBD2. Unmatched junction bases numbered 3, after V lost 1 base and J lost 5 bases. There are 15 residues in the CDR3. CDR1 and CDR2 from the germline V gene are SSHAT and FNYEAQ (reference sequence). As DNA, the CDR3 is TGTGCCAGCAGCTTAGTACGCGGGGGGGACAATGAGCAGTTCTTC. Its translation is CASSLVRGGDNEQFF.

This sequence joins TRBV6-1 and TRBJ1-6; 9 bases match TRBD1. This CDR3 has 15 residues. V trimming: 2 bases; J trimming: 13 bases; junction bases outside the gene matches: 9. The V gene's germline CDR1 is MNHNS and CDR2 SASEGT. CDR3 region: CASSESGTGSLPLHF. In DNA, the CDR3 is TGTGCCAGCAGTGAATCCGGGACAGGGTCCCTCCCCCTCCACTTT.

About this clone: Other DNA sequences of this sample code for an identical CDR3. This rearrangement joins TRBV19 to TRBJ1-5; no definite D call. This CDR3 comprises 13 residues. Germline loops: CDR1 LNHDA, CDR2 SQIVND (reference sequence). Trimming pared 3 bases from V and 2 bases from J, leaving 5 bases between. CDR3 loop: CASSISGNQPQHF. The DNA of the CDR3 is TGTGCCAGTAGTATTTCGGGCAATCAGCCCCAGCATTTT.

Only a few counts were recorded for this clone. The V call is TRBV27, the J call TRBJ2-7, with D possibly being TRBD2 (6 bases). The CDR3 extends over 13 amino acids. Germline CDR1 MNHEY, CDR2 SMNVEV (reference sequence). V lost 2 bases and J 6 bases, leaving 11 bases between the germline ends. Written as DNA, the CDR3 is TGTGCCAGCAGTTTAGGAGGGATACGCGAGCAGTACTTC. Translation gives CASSLGGIREQYF.

CDR3 in DNA: TGTGCCAGTAGGACGGGGGGGTTGGGGGATACGCAGTATTTT. Translated: CASRTGGLGDTQYF. The chain joins TRBV19 to TRBJ2-3, with 8 bases matching TRBD2. Germline values: CDR1 LNHDA, CDR2 SQIVND (reference sequence). The junction had 8 bases not matched to a gene; V was cut back by 6 bases and J by 6 bases. This CDR3 comprises 14 residues. Based on the CDR3 plus reference TRBV19 and TRBJ2-3, the full variable domain is DGGITQSPKYLFRKEGQNVTLSCEQNLNHDAMYWYRQDPGQGLRLIYYSQIVNDFQKGDIAEGYSVSREKKESFPLTVTSAQKNPTAFYLCASRTGGLGDTQYFGPGTRLTVL.

The gene calls are TRBV10-1 and TRBJ2-2; 7 nucleotides align to TRBD1. The ends lost 8 bases at V and 0 bases at J; junction bases unmatched: 6. Per the germline V gene, CDR1 is WNHNN and CDR2 is SYGVQD (reference sequence). CDR3 length: 15 residues. The CDR3 sequence: CASGRQGANTGELFF. CDR3 bases: TGCGCCAGCGGAAGACAGGGCGCGAACACCGGGGAGCTGTTTTTT.

Remarks on this clone: A much larger clone differs by one base, so this may be a read error. This chain connects TRBV7-8 to TRBJ2-1, with TRBD2 identical over 11 bases. Germline V lookup: CDR1 SGHVS, CDR2 FQNEAQ. J lost 4 bases, V lost 5 bases, and 4 bases had no gene match. The CDR3 length is 15 residues. CDR3 sequence reads: CASSQGTSGYNEQFF. The CDR3 nucleotides read TGTGCCAGCAGCCAAGGGACTAGCGGTTACAATGAGCAGTTCTTC.

The chain uses TRBV18 and TRBJ2-2; possible D gene TRBD1, 5 bases. The V and J ends lost 1 base and 0 bases respectively, with 6 bases between them. The V gene's germline CDR1 is KGHSH and CDR2 LQKENI. The CDR3 extends over 15 amino acids. CDR3 DNA: TGTGCCAGCTCACCACGGACACCGAACACCGGGGAGCTGTTTTTT. This codes for CASSPRTPNTGELFF. Full variable domain (rest looked up from reference TRBV18 and TRBJ2-2): NAGVMQNPRHLVRRRGQEARLRCSPMKGHSHVYWYRQLPEEGLKFMVYLQKENIIDESGMPKERFSAEFPKEGPSILRIQQVVRGDSAAYFCASSPRTPNTGELFFGEGSRLTVL.

This sequence joins TRBV30 and TRBJ2-4; 10 bases line up with TRBD1. CDR3 length: 17 residues. The germline gives CDR1 GTSNPN, CDR2 SVGIG (reference sequence). V lost 0 bases to trimming and J lost 4 bases; unmatched junction nucleotides: 9. DNA of the CDR3: TGTGCCTGGAGTGTTACACCGCCGGGACAGGGGAAAAACATTCAGTACTTC. Its translation is CAWSVTPPGQGKNIQYF. Based on the CDR3 plus reference TRBV30 and TRBJ2-4, the full variable domain is SQTIHQWPATLVQPVGSPLSLECTVEGTSNPNLYWYRQAAGRGLQLLFYSVGIGQISSEVPQNLSASRPQDRQFILSSKKLLLSDSGFYLCAWSVTPPGQGKNIQYFGAGTRLSVL.

The chain employs TRBV6-2 or TRBV6-3 and TRBJ2-7; the D gene is possibly TRBD2 (6 bases). The CDR3 contains 14 residues. Germline CDR1 is MNHEY and CDR2 is SVGEGT. Trimming cost V 5 bases and J 5 bases, with 16 bases left between them. CDR3 bases: TGTGCCAGCAGTAGGGCCGGGACTCAGGACGAGCAGTACTTC. The encoded protein is CASSRAGTQDEQYF.

The genes are TRBV6-6 and TRBJ1-3, with D uncertain. Germline V CDR1 and CDR2: MNHNY, SVGAGI (reference sequence). V gave up 6 bases and J gave up 4 bases, with 16 bases separating them. This CDR3 comprises 15 residues. The CDR3 loop reads CASSTSGMGGNTIYF. CDR3 nucleotide sequence: TGTGCCAGCAGCACCTCCGGGATGGGGGGAAACACCATATATTTT.